This T cell receptor (beta chain) was recovered during a study of regulatory dendritic cells for organ transplantation. Study findings and constraints: Memory T cells were less diverse than naive, with memory CD8+ most oligoclonal.

Clones were sequenced by immunoSEQ multiplex PCR, and TCRdb holds only the in-frame ones, with some missing. The data hold 21,000 or so clones, with about 80% observed a single time. Comments on this clone: As yet, its antigen is unknown.

This CDR3 region has 15 residues. V shed 3 bases and J 5 bases; nucleotides not matched to a gene: 6. CDR1 and CDR2 from the germline V gene are SNHLY and FYNNEI. This clonotype was sampled from a human donor in good health. Sequencing used memory CD4+ T cells from blood. The subset: CD45RO+ memory T cells. The chain has TRBV2 and TRBJ2-2, with 7 bases aligning to TRBD2. CDR3 residues: CASSETAGRTGELFF. Here the CDR3 DNA reads TGTGCCAGCAGTGAGACAGCGGGGCGGACCGGGGAGCTGTTTTTT.